These T cell receptor beta chains were read from a single sample in a study of neurological immune-mediated disorders. TCRdb re-derived calls from the 5' RACE reads in MiXCR, one entry per CDR3 protein. The data contain more than 70,000 distinct CDR3 sequences, over 9% of them singletons. Source material: PBMCs. These receptors were obtained from a man between 35 and 55 years old in good health. Each CDR3 is given with its conserved first and last residue. The order of the fields is clone size, D gene, J gene, V gene, CDR3 DNA, CDR3 protein. The D gene is left open where the match is weak. Clone size is stated in some rows and not others, as once, few, many or a class when expanded.

>few|TRBD1|TRBJ2-2|TRBV12-3/TRBV12-4
TGTGCCAGTAAACAGGGGGCACGAAACACCGGGGAGCTGTTTTTT
CASKQGARNTGELFF
>many|TRBD2|TRBJ2-1|TRBV10-2
TGCGCCAGCAGTAGGACTAGCGGGGGGGGGAATGAGCAGTTCTTC
CASSRTSGGGNEQFF
>many|-|TRBJ2-3|TRBV20-1
TGCAGTGCTAGTGGCACAGATACGCAGTATTTT
CSASGTDTQYF
>many|-|TRBJ1-2|TRBV6-1
TGTGCCAGCAGTGACCAGTACTATGGCTACACCTTC
CASSDQYYGYTF
>many|TRBD2|TRBJ2-1|TRBV18
TGTGCCAGCTCACCACGGGGACTAGCGGGGATCTACAATGAGCAGTTCTTC
CASSPRGLAGIYNEQFF
>many|-|TRBJ2-3|TRBV12-3/TRBV12-4
TGTGCCAGCACCAACACAGATACGCAGTATTTT
CASTNTDTQYF
>many|TRBD1|TRBJ2-5|TRBV9
TGTGCCAGCGCGTGGGGGACAGGGACCACCCAAGAGACCCAGTACTTC
CASAWGTGTTQETQYF
>-|-|TRBJ2-3|TRBV29-1
TGCAGCGTTGAAGCGCTCCTAGGCACAGATACGCAGTATTTT
CSVEALLGTDTQYF
>many|-|TRBJ2-7|TRBV28
TGTGCCAGCATGACGGGACTTATCTACGAGCAGTACTTC
CASMTGLIYEQYF
>many|-|TRBJ2-7|TRBV3-1
TGTGCCAGCAGCCCCCCCGACATGAGGGCTGCCGAGCAGTACTTC
CASSPPDMRAAEQYF
>many|-|TRBJ2-2|TRBV6-5
TGTGCCACCGGGGGCGGCAGGAACACCGGGGAGCTGTTTTTT
CATGGGRNTGELFF
>-|-|TRBJ2-1|TRBV12-3/TRBV12-4
TGTGCCAGCAGCCTTGCCCCGCAGAGTAGTGAGCAGTTCTTC
CASSLAPQSSEQFF
>many|-|TRBJ2-5|TRBV4-2
TGTGCCAGCAGCCAGAAACGGACTTTTAAGGGAGAGACCCAGTACTTC
CASSQKRTFKGETQYF
>many|TRBD2|TRBJ2-1|TRBV3-1
TGTGCCAGCAGCCAAGATCGCCTAGCGGGAGGGTACAATGAGCAGTTCTTC
CASSQDRLAGGYNEQFF
>many|TRBD1|TRBJ2-7|TRBV28
TGTGCCAGCAGTCCCCCCGGGCAGGGGGCCGGGTACGAGCAGTACTTC
CASSPPGQGAGYEQYF
>many|TRBD1|TRBJ2-1|TRBV29-1
TGCAGCGTTGAGGCAGGACAGGGGGTATGGGATGAGCAGTTCTTC
CSVEAGQGVWDEQFF
>many|-|TRBJ1-1|TRBV6-5
TGTGCCAGCAGTTTGGACAGCGAAGCTTTCTTT
CASSLDSEAFF
>many|-|TRBJ2-3|TRBV7-3
TGTGCCAGCAGCTTGGGGTTGACACAGACACCCACAGATACGCAGTATTTT
CASSLGLTQTPTDTQYF
>many|TRBD1|TRBJ1-2|TRBV14
TGTGCCAGCAGCCAAGATTTCGGACAGGGGGGCTATGGCTACACCTTC
CASSQDFGQGGYGYTF
>many|TRBD2|TRBJ2-7|TRBV20-1
TGCAGTGCTACGACTAGCGGGAGGTACGAGCAGTACTTC
CSATTSGRYEQYF
>many|-|TRBJ1-4|TRBV15
TGTGCCACCCTGCCCGGGGCGGGAGGGGAAAAACTGTTTTTT
CATLPGAGGEKLFF
>many|-|TRBJ2-2|TRBV20-1
TGCAGTGCTAGTAAGAGAGACTTCTCGAACACCGGGGAGCTGTTTTTT
CSASKRDFSNTGELFF
>few|-|TRBJ1-6|TRBV30
TGTGCCTGGAGTGGAGGCGCCGCCGGTTCACCCCTCCACTTT
CAWSGGAAGSPLHF
>many|TRBD1|TRBJ2-7|TRBV2
TGTGCCAGCAGTGTACACAGGGGATCCCTCGAGCAGTACTTC
CASSVHRGSLEQYF
>few|-|TRBJ2-1|TRBV5-5
TGTGCCAGCAGCCTCGCGAACAGGGAGCAGTTCTTC
CASSLANREQFF
>many|TRBD1|TRBJ2-1|TRBV28
TGTGCCAGCAGTTTTCCCGGGACAGGGGTGCAGTTCTTC
CASSFPGTGVQFF
>many|-|TRBJ2-7|TRBV28
TGTGCCAGCAGTTTGGGAGAGGGGGGAACCTACGAGCAGTACTTC
CASSLGEGGTYEQYF
>many|TRBD1|TRBJ2-3|TRBV20-1
TGCAGTGCTAGAGATCTTAGGAGACAGGGGAGCACAGATACGCAGTATTTT
CSARDLRRQGSTDTQYF
>many|-|TRBJ1-6|TRBV4-2
TGTGCCAGCAGCCAAGTCCGGGATAAGAATTCACCCCTCCACTTT
CASSQVRDKNSPLHF
>many|-|TRBJ1-2|TRBV5-1
TGCGCCAGCGGCGGGGGCCATGGCTACACCTTC
CASGGGHGYTF
>many|TRBD2|TRBJ2-7|TRBV3-1
TGTGCCAGCAGCCACGGACTAGTCGAGCAGTACTTC
CASSHGLVEQYF
>many|TRBD2|TRBJ2-1|TRBV7-2
TGTGCCAGCTTGTCACTAGCGGGGGTTGATGAGCAGTTCTTC
CASLSLAGVDEQFF
>many|TRBD1|TRBJ1-2|TRBV9
TGTGCCAGCAGCGATACAGGGGGCGCATTAGGCTACACCTTC
CASSDTGGALGYTF
>many|-|TRBJ2-7|TRBV5-1
TGCGCCAGCAGCTTGGCAGAGTTCAGGGTAGCGGTATACGAGCAGTACTTC
CASSLAEFRVAVYEQYF
>many|TRBD2|TRBJ2-1|TRBV7-3
TGTGCCAGCGGGACTAGCGGGACCAATGAGCAGTTCTTC
CASGTSGTNEQFF
>many|-|TRBJ2-7|TRBV29-1
TGCAGCGTTGTCCCCGACACCTCCTACGAGCAGTACTTC
CSVVPDTSYEQYF
>many|-|TRBJ2-1|TRBV7-3
TGTGCCAGCAGCTTAACGTCTTACAATGAGCAGTTCTTC
CASSLTSYNEQFF
>few|TRBD2|TRBJ2-3|TRBV15
TGTGCCACCAGCGCCCGACGGCTAGCGGGCACAGATACGCAGTATTTT
CATSARRLAGTDTQYF
>-|TRBD1|TRBJ1-5|TRBV5-1
TGCGCCAACGTGGTTTGCGGCCGGGACAGTGAGGAATTT
CANVVCGRDSEEF
>many|TRBD2|TRBJ2-1|TRBV5-1
TGCGCCAGCACCCCAGAAGCGGGGAGATACAATGAGCAGTTCTTC
CASTPEAGRYNEQFF
>many|-|TRBJ2-1|TRBV29-1
TGCAGCGTTGAAGGATCCCAGGAGGGGGACTACAATGAGCAGTTCTTC
CSVEGSQEGDYNEQFF
>many|TRBD2|TRBJ2-1|TRBV20-1
TGCAGTGCTAGTGGGGGTCGCGGGGGACCCTACAATGAGCAGTTCTTC
CSASGGRGGPYNEQFF
>-|-|TRBJ2-1|TRBV7-9
TGTGCCAGCAGGGACAGCCTATCCTACAATGAGCAGTTCTTC
CASRDSLSYNEQFF
>many|TRBD2|TRBJ2-1|TRBV5-5
TGTGCCAGCAGTACTAGCGGGGCCTCCTACAATGAGCAGTTCTTC
CASSTSGASYNEQFF
>many|TRBD1|TRBJ2-7|TRBV20-1
TGCAGTGCTAGAGTTTTGCAGGGGGTAGACGAGCAGTACTTC
CSARVLQGVDEQYF
>many|-|TRBJ2-3|TRBV29-1
TGCAGCGCCTTGAGCGGCACAGATACGCAGTATTTT
CSALSGTDTQYF
>many|-|TRBJ2-5|TRBV28
TGTGCCAGCAGGTCTGGGATTCCACAAGAGACCCAGTACTTC
CASRSGIPQETQYF
>many|TRBD1|TRBJ1-2|TRBV20-1
TGCAGTGCACCCGGACAGGGGTTCTATGGCTACACCTTC
CSAPGQGFYGYTF
>many|TRBD2|TRBJ2-7|TRBV20-1
TGCAGTGCTAGAGGCGCCGGGACTAGGGCCTACGAGCAGTACTTC
CSARGAGTRAYEQYF
>many|TRBD2|TRBJ2-5|TRBV3-1
TGTGCCAGCAGCCCCTACGGGGGAGGGCAAGAGACCCAGTACTTC
CASSPYGGGQETQYF